The rows below give T cell receptor beta chains drawn from one sample of a study of T cells expressing NK-cell markers. TCRdb reanalyzed the 5' RACE reads, giving one entry per CDR3 protein sequence and no DNA. The sample's table shows about 460,000 distinct CDR3 sequences. Sample: blood T cells: a sorted CD56 or NKG2C T cell subset, CD4+ or CD8+ T cells, or bulk PBMC T cells (not recorded which). The source is a woman in her 50s in good health. CDR3s include the opening cysteine and the closing phenylalanine or tryptophan. Each record gives: CDR3 length, J gene, V gene, CDR3 protein.

cdr3_length: 18
j_call: TRBJ2-3
v_call: TRBV7-8
cdr3_aa: CASSGLAGGPRLTDTQYF

cdr3_length: 15
j_call: TRBJ1-1
v_call: TRBV5-1
cdr3_aa: CASTLTGAKNTEAFF

cdr3_length: 12
j_call: TRBJ2-3
v_call: TRBV6-5
cdr3_aa: CASNGAADTQYF

cdr3_length: 18
j_call: TRBJ2-3
v_call: TRBV4-1
cdr3_aa: CASSQDSSAGGRTDTQYF

cdr3_length: 11
j_call: TRBJ2-5
v_call: TRBV24-1
cdr3_aa: CAAGQRETQYF

cdr3_length: 17
j_call: TRBJ2-2
v_call: TRBV28
cdr3_aa: CASRGARVPSNTGELFF

cdr3_length: 15
j_call: TRBJ1-2
v_call: TRBV25-1
cdr3_aa: CASSPPTGGVRGYTF

cdr3_length: 16
j_call: TRBJ2-7
v_call: TRBV6-5
cdr3_aa: CASSYSTSGYSYEQYF

cdr3_length: 14
j_call: TRBJ2-4
v_call: TRBV6-2/TRBV6-3
cdr3_aa: CASSYGIAKNIQYF

cdr3_length: 11
j_call: TRBJ2-1
v_call: TRBV3-1
cdr3_aa: CASSQGRKQFF

cdr3_length: 14
j_call: TRBJ2-3
v_call: TRBV5-6
cdr3_aa: CASSLVLDRDTQYF

cdr3_length: 20
j_call: TRBJ2-1
v_call: TRBV5-1
cdr3_aa: CASSHKKAGFKPSSYNEQFF

cdr3_length: 17
j_call: TRBJ2-4
v_call: TRBV11-3
cdr3_aa: CASSGRRTILAKNIQYF

cdr3_length: 12
j_call: TRBJ2-5
v_call: TRBV19
cdr3_aa: CASSLNSETQYF